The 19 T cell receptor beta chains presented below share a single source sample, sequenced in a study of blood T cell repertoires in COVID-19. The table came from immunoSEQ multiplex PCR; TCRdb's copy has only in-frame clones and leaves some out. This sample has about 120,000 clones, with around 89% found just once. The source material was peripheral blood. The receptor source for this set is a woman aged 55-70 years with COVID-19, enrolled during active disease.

The CDR3 nucleotides are TGCAGCGTCAAGGACAGTTCTCAGCCCCAGCATTTT. This encodes CSVKDSSQPQHF. The chain combines TRBV29-1 with TRBJ1-5; D is possibly TRBD1 (6 bases). The germline CDR1 and CDR2 sequences are SQVTM and ANQGSEA. This CDR3 region has 12 residues. V was clipped by 6 bases and J by 6 bases, with 12 bases between them.

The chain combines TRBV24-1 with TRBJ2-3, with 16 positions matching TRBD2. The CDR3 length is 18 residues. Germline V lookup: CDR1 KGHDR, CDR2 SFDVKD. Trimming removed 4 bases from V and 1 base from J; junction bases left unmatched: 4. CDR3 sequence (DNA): TGTGCCACCAGTGAGGGACTAGCGGGGGGGCCAGGCACAGATACGCAGTATTTT. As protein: CATSEGLAGGPGTDTQYF.

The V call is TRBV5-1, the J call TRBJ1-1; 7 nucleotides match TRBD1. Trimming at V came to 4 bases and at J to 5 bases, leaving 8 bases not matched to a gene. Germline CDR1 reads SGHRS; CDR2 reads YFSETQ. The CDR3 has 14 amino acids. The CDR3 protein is CASSNQGEGTEAFF. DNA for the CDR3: TGCGCCAGCAGCAACCAGGGGGAAGGGACTGAAGCTTTCTTT.

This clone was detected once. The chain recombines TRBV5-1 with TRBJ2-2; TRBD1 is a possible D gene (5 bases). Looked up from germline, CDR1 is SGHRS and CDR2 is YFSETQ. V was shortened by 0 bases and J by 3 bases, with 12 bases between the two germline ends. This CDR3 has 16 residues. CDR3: CASSLASLGDTGELFF. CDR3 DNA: TGCGCCAGCAGCTTGGCGAGTTTAGGGGACACCGGGGAGCTGTTTTTT.

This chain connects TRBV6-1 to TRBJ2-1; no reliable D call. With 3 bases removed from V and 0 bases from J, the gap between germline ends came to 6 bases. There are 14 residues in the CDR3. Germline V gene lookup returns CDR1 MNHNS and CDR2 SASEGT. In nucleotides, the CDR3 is TGTGCCAGCAGTGACGGTATCTCCTACAATGAGCAGTTCTTC. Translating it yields CASSDGISYNEQFF.

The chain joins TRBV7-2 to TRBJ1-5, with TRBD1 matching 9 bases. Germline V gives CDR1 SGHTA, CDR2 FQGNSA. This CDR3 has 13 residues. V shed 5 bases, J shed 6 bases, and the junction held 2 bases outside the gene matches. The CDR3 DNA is TGTGCCAGCAGCACAGGGGGCGTTCAGCCCCAGCATTTT. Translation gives CASSTGGVQPQHF.

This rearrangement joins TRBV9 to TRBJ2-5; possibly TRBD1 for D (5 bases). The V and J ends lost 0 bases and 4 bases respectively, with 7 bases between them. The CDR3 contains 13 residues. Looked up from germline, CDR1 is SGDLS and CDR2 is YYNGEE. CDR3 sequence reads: CASSVETGETQYF. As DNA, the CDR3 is TGTGCCAGCAGCGTAGAAACAGGAGAGACCCAGTACTTC.

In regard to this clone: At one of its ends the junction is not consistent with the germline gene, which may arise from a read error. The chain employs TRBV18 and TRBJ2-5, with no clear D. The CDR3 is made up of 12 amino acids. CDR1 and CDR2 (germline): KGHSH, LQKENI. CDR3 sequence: CASSPSQETQYF. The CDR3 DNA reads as TGTGCCAGCTCACCATCGCAAGAGACTCAGTACTTC.

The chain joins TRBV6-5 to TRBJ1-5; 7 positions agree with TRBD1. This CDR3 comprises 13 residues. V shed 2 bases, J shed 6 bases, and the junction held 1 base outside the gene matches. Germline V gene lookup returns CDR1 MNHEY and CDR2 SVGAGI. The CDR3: CASSYNRGQPQHF. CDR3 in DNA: TGTGCCAGCAGTTACAACAGGGGTCAGCCCCAGCATTTT.

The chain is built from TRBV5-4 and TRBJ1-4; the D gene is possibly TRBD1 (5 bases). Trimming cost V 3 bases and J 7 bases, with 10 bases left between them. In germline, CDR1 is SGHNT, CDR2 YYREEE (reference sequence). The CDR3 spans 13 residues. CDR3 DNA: TGTGCCAGCAGCTCCTCGACAGTTGAAAAACTGTTTTTT. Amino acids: CASSSSTVEKLFF.

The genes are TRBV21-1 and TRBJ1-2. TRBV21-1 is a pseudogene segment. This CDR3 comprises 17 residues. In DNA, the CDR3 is TGTGCCAGCAGCACCTCCCTCAAACGTAGCTCTAATGGAGGCTACACCTTC. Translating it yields CASSTSLKRSSNGGYTF.

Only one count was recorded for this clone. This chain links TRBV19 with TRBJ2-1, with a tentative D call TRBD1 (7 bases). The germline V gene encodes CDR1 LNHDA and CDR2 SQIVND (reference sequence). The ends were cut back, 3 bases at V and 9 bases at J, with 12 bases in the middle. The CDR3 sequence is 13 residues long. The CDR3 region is CASSIGGGIEQFF. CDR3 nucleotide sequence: TGTGCCAGTAGTATTGGAGGGGGCATTGAGCAGTTCTTC.

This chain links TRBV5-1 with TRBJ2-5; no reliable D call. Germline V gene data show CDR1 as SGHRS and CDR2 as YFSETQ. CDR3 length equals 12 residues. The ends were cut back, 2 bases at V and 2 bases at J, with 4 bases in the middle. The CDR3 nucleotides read TGCGCCAGCAGCTTACTTCAAGAGACCCAGTACTTC. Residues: CASSLLQETQYF.

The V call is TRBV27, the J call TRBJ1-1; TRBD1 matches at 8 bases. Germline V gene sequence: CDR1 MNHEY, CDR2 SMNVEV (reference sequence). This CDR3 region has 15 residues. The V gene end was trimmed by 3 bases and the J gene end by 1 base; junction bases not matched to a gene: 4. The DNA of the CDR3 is TGTGCCAGCAGTTTCCAGGGGGCGGGGAACACTGAAGCTTTCTTT. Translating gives CASSFQGAGNTEAFF.

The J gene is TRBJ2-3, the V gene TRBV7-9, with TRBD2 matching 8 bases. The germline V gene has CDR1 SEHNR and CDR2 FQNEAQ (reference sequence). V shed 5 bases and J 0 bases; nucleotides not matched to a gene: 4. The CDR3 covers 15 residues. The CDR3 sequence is CASSEAGASTDTQYF. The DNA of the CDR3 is TGTGCCAGCAGCGAAGCGGGGGCGAGCACAGATACGCAGTATTTT.

The CDR3 sequence: CASSPGLGTEAFF. The CDR3 DNA reads as TGTGCCAGCAGTCCCGGACTGGGGACTGAAGCTTTCTTT. The J gene is TRBJ1-1, the V gene TRBV27; D not resolved. This CDR3 has 13 amino acids. V gave up 5 bases and J gave up 5 bases, with 12 bases separating them. Germline V gene lookup returns CDR1 MNHEY and CDR2 SMNVEV (reference sequence).

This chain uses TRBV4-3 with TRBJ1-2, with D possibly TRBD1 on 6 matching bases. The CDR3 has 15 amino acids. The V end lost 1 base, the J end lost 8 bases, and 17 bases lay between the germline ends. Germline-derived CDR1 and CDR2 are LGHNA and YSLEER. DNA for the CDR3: TGCGCCAGCAGCCAAGCCGAGAACAGGGCCCAGGGCTACACCTTC. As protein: CASSQAENRAQGYTF.

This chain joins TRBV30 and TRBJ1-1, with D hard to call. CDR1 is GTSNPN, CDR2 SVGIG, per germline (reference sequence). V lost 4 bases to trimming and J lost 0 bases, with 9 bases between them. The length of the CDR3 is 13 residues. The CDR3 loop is CAWTSTVNTEAFF. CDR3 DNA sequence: TGTGCCTGGACCAGCACAGTGAACACTGAAGCTTTCTTT. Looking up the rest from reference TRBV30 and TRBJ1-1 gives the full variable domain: SQTIHQWPATLVQPVGSPLSLECTVEGTSNPNLYWYRQAAGRGLQLLFYSVGIGQISSEVPQNLSASRPQDRQFILSSKKLLLSDSGFYLCAWTSTVNTEAFFGQGTRLTVV.

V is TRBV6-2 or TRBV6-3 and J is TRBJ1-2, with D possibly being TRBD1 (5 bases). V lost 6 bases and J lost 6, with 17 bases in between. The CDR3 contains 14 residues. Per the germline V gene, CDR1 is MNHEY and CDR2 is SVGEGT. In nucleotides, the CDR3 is TGTGCCAGCAGCACAGGCTTCCCAAACAATGGCTACACCTTC. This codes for CASSTGFPNNGYTF.